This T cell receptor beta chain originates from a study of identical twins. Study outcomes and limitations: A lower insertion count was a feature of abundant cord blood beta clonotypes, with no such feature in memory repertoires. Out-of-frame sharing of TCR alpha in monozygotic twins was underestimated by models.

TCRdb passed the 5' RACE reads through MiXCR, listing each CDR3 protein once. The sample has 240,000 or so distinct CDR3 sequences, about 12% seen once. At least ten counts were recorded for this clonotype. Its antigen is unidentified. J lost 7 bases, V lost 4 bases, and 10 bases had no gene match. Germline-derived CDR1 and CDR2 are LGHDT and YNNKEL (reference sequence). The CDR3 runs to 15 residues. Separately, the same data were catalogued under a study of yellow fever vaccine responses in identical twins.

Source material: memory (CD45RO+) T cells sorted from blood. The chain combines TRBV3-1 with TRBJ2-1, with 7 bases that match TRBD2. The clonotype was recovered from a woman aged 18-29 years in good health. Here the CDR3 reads CASSRGSGEPNEQFF. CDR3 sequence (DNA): TGTGCCAGCAGCCGCGGGAGTGGGGAACCTAATGAGCAGTTCTTC.